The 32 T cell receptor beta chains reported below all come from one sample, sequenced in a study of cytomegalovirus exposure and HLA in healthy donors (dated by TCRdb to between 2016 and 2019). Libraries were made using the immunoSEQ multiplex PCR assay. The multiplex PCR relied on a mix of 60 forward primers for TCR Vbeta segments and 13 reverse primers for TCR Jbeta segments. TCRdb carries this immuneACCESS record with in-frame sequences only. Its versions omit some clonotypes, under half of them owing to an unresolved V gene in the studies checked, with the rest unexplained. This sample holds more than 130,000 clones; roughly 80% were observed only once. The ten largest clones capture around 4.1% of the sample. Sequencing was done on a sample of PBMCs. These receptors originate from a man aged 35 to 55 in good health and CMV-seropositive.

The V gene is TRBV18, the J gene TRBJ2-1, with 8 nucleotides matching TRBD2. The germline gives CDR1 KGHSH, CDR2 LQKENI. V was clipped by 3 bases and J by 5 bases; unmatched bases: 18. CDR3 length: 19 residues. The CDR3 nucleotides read TGTGCCAGCTCACCTAAGCGGGAGCTCGCGGCTATGGGGGACAATGAGCAGTTCTTC. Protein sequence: CASSPKRELAAMGDNEQFF.

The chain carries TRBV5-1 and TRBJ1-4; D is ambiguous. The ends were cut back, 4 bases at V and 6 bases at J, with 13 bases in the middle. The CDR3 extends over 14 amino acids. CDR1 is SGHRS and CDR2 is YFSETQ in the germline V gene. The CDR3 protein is CASSAAPPDEKLFF. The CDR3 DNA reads TGCGCCAGCAGCGCGGCGCCTCCGGATGAAAAACTGTTTTTT.

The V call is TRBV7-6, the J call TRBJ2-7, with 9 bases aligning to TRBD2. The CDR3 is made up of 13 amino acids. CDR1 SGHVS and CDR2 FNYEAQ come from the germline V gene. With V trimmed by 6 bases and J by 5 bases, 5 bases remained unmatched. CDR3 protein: CASRDGTSNEQYF. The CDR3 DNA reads TGTGCCAGCAGGGACGGGACTAGCAACGAGCAGTACTTC.

CDR3 sequence: CASSLSSEYATRGGNTEAFF. The CDR3 bases are TGTGCCAGCAGCTTAAGTTCGGAATACGCGACCCGCGGGGGGAACACTGAAGCTTTCTTT. The rearrangement joins TRBV11-3 to TRBJ1-1; TRBD1 might be the D (5 bases). This CDR3 region has 20 residues. The V end was cut by 2 bases, the J end by 1 base, with 26 bases between. CDR1 and CDR2 from the germline V gene are SGHNT and YENEEA.

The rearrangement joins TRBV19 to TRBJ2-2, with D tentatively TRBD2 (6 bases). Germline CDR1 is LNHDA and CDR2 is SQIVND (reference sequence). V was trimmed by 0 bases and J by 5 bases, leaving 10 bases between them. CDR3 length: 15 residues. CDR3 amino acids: CASSIDGRSTGELFF. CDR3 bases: TGTGCCAGTAGTATAGATGGGAGGAGTACCGGGGAGCTGTTTTTT.

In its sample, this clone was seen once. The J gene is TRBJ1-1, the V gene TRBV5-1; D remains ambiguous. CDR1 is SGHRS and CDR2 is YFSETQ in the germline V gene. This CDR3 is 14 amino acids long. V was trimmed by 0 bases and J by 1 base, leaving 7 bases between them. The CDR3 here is CASSLDNPNTEAFF. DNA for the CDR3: TGCGCCAGCAGCTTGGACAACCCGAACACTGAAGCTTTCTTT.

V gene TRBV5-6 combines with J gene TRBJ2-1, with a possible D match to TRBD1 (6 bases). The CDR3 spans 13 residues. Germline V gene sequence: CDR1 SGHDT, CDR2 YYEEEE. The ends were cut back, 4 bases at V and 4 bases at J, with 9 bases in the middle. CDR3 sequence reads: CASSPTGYNEQFF. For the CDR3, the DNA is TGTGCCAGCAGCCCTACAGGGTACAATGAGCAGTTCTTC. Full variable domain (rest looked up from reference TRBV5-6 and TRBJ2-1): DAGVTQSPTHLIKTRGQQVTLRCSPKSGHDTVSWYQQALGQGPQFIFQYYEEEERQRGNFPDRFSGHQFPNYSSELNVNALLLGDSALYLCASSPTGYNEQFFGPGTRLTVL.

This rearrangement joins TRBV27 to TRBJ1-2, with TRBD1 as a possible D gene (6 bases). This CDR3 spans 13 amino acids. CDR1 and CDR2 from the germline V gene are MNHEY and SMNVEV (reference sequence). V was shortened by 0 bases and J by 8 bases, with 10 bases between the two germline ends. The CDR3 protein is CASSLSRGGGYTF. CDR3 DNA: TGTGCCAGCAGTTTATCCAGGGGCGGGGGCTACACCTTC.

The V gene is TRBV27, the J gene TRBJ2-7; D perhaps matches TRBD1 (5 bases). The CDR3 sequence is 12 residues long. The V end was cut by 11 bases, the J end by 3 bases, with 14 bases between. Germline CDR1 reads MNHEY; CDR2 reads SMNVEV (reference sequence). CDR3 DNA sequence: TGTGCCGTCCGTCAGGGAAACTACGAGCAGTACTTC. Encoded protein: CAVRQGNYEQYF.

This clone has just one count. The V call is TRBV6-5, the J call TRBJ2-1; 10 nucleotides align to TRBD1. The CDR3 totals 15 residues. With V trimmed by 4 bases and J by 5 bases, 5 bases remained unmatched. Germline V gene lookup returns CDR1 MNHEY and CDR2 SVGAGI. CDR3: CASSSGTGADNEQFF. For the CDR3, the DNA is TGTGCCAGCAGTTCAGGGACAGGGGCGGACAATGAGCAGTTCTTC.

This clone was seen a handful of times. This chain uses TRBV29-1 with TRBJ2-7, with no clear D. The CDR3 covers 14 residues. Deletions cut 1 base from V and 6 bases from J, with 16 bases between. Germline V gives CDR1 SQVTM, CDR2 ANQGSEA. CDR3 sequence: CSVEVPMLRSEQYF. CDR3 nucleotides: TGCAGCGTTGAAGTCCCAATGTTGAGATCCGAGCAGTACTTC.

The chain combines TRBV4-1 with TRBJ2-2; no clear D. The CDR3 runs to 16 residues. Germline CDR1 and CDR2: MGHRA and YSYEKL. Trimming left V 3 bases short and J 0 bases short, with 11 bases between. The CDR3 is CASSHPGLPNTGELFF. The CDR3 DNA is TGCGCCAGCAGCCACCCGGGTCTCCCGAACACCGGGGAGCTGTTTTTT.

CDR3 protein: CSVSGQSNQPQHF. Written as DNA, the CDR3 is TGCAGCGTCTCCGGACAGAGCAATCAGCCCCAGCATTTT. The chain has TRBV29-1 and TRBJ1-5; tentatively, D is TRBD1 (6 bases). The germline gives CDR1 SQVTM, CDR2 ANQGSEA. This CDR3 contains 13 residues. V lost 6 bases and J lost 1, with 10 bases in between. The full variable domain, in which reference TRBV29-1 and TRBJ1-5 provide the parts outside the CDR3, is SAVISQKPSRDICQRGTSLTIQCQVDSQVTMMFWYRQQPGQSLTLIATANQGSEATYESGFVIDKFPISRPNLTFSTLTVSNMSPEDSSIYLCSVSGQSNQPQHFGDGTRLSIL.

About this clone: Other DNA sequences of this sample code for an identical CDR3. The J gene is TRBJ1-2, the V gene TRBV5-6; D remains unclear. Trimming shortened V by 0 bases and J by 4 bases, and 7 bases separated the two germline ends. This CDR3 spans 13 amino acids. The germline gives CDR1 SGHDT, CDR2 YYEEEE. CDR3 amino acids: CASSLGGSYGYTF. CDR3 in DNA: TGTGCCAGCAGCTTGGGTGGGAGCTATGGCTACACCTTC.

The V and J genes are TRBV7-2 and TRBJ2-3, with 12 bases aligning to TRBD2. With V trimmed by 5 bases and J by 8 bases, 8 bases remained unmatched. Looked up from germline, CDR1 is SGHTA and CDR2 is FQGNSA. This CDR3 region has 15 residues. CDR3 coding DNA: TGTGCCAGCAGCCCCGGACTAGCGGGGAGGGGTACGCAGTATTTT. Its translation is CASSPGLAGRGTQYF.

The CDR3 protein is CASMIQGSQETQYF. Written as DNA, the CDR3 is TGCGCCAGCATGATTCAGGGTTCCCAAGAGACCCAGTACTTC. The chain couples TRBV5-1 to TRBJ2-5, with D maybe TRBD1 (5 bases). The V gene lost 6 bases and the J gene lost 1 base, with 13 bases spanning the gap. Germline V CDR1 and CDR2: SGHRS, YFSETQ. The CDR3 is 14 residues long. The whole variable domain, remainder taken from reference TRBV5-1 and TRBJ2-5, is KAGVTQTPRYLIKTRGQQVTLSCSPISGHRSVSWYQQTPGQGLQFLFEYFSETQRNKGNFPGRFSGRQFSNSRSEMNVSTLELGDSALYLCASMIQGSQETQYFGPGTRLLVL.

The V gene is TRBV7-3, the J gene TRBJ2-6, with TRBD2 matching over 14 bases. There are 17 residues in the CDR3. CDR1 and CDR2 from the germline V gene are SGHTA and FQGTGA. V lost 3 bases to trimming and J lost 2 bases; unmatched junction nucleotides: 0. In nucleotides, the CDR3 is TGTGCCAGCAGCTTGACTAGCGGGGGGGCTGGGGCCAACGTCCTGACTTTC. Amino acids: CASSLTSGGAGANVLTF.

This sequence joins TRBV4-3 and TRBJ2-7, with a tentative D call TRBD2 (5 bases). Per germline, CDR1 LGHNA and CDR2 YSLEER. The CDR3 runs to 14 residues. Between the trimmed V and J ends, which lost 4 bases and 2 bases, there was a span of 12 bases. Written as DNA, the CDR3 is TGCGCCAGCAGCCCCTACGGCGGGCCCTACGAGCAGTACTTC. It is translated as CASSPYGGPYEQYF.

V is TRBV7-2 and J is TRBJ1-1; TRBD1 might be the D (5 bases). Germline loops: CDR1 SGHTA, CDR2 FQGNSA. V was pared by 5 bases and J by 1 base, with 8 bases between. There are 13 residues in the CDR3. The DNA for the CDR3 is TGTGCCAGCAGCACCGACAGGAACACTGAAGCTTTCTTT. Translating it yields CASSTDRNTEAFF.

CDR3 nucleotides: TGTGCCAGCAGCCCAGCCCGGGACTCAGAGACCCAGTACTTC. As protein: CASSPARDSETQYF. This chain connects TRBV7-7 to TRBJ2-5, with D tentatively TRBD2 (6 bases). CDR3 size: 14 residues. The germline V and J ends were trimmed by 5 bases and 4 bases, with 14 bases remaining between them. Germline CDR1 SSHAT, CDR2 FNYEAQ (reference sequence).

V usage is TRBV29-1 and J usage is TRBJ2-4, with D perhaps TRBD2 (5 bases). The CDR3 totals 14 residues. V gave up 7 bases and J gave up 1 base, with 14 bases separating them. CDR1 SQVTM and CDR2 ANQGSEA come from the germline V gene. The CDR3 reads CSAALGSAKNIQYF. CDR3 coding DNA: TGCAGCGCCGCACTAGGGTCGGCCAAAAACATTCAGTACTTC.

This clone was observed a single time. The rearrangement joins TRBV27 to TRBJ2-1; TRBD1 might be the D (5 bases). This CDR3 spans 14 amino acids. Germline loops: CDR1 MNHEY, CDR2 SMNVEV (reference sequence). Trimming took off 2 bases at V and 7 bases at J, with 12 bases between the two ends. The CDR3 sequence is CASSLGADGNEQFF. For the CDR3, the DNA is TGTGCCAGCAGTTTAGGGGCAGACGGTAATGAGCAGTTCTTC.

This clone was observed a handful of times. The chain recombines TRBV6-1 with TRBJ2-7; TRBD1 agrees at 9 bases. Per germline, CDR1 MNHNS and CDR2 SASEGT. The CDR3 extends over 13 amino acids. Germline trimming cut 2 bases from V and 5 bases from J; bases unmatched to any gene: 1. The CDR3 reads CASSEWTGDEQYF. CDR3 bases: TGTGCCAGCAGTGAATGGACAGGGGACGAGCAGTACTTC.

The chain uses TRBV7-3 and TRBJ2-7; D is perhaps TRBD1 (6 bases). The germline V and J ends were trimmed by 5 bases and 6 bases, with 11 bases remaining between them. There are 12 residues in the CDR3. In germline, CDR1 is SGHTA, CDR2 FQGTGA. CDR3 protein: CASSQGIGEQYF. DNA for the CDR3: TGTGCCAGCAGCCAGGGGATTGGCGAGCAGTACTTC.

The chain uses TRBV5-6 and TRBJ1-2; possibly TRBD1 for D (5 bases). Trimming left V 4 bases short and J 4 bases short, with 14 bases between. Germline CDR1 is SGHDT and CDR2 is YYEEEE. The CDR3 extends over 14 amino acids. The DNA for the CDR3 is TGTGCCAGCAGCCGGGGCGGGGCAGGCTATGGCTACACCTTC. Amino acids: CASSRGGAGYGYTF.

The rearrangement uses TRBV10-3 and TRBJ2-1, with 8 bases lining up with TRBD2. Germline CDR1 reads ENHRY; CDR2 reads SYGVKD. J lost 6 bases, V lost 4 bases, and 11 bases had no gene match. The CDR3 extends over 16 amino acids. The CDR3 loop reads CAISAGGSLSGNEQFF. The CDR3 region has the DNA TGTGCCATCAGTGCGGGAGGGAGCCTATCAGGCAATGAGCAGTTCTTC.

The CDR3 nucleotides read TGTGCCAGCTCACCGGGACTAGCGGGAGGGGAGACCCAGTACTTC. It encodes CASSPGLAGGETQYF. The chain carries TRBV18 and TRBJ2-5; the match to TRBD2 covers 16 bases. V was clipped by 3 bases and J by 5 bases; unmatched bases: 0. The CDR3 covers 15 residues. Germline lookup yields CDR1 KGHSH and CDR2 LQKENI. Together with reference TRBV18 and TRBJ2-5, the CDR3 gives the full variable domain: NAGVMQNPRHLVRRRGQEARLRCSPMKGHSHVYWYRQLPEEGLKFMVYLQKENIIDESGMPKERFSAEFPKEGPSILRIQQVVRGDSAAYFCASSPGLAGGETQYFGPGTRLLVL.

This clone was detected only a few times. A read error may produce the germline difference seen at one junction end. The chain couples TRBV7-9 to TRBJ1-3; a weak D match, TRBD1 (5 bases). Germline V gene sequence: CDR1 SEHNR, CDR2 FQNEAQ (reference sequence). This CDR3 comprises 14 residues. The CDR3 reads CASKGYDRGNAIYF. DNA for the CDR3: TGTGCCAGCAAGGGGTATGATCGTGGAAACGCCATATATTTT.

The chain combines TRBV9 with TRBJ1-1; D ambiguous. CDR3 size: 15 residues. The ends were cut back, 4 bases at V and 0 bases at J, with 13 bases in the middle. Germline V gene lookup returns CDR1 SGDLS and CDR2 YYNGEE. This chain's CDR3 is CASSLNPDLNTEAFF. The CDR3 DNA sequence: TGTGCCAGCAGCTTGAACCCAGACTTGAACACTGAAGCTTTCTTT.

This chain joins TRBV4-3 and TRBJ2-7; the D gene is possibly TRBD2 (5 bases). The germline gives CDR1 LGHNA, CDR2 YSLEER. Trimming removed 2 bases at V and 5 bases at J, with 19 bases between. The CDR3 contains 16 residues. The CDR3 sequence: CASSQKGVRVTDEQYF. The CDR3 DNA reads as TGCGCCAGCAGCCAAAAAGGCGTGAGGGTTACCGACGAGCAGTACTTC.

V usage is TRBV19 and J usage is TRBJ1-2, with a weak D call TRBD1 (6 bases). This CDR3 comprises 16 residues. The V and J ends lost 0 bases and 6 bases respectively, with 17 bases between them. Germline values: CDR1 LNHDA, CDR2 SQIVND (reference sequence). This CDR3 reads CASSIDPAPGDDGYTF. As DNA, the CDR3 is TGTGCCAGTAGTATAGATCCCGCCCCAGGGGATGATGGCTACACCTTC.

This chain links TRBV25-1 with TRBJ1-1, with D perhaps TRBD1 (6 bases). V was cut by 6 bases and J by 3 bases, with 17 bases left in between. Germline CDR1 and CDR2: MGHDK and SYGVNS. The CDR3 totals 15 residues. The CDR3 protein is CASRPKPGQYTEAFF. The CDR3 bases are TGTGCCAGCAGACCAAAACCGGGACAATACACTGAAGCTTTCTTT.